This T cell receptor beta chain appears in the sequencing data of a study of blood T cell repertoires in COVID-19. Study background: COVID-19 samples from acute and convalescent phases originated in the United States, Italy and Spain.

The V segment lost 6 bases and the J segment 6 bases; nucleotides outside the gene matches: 9. The CDR3 length is 14 residues. CDR1 SNHLY and CDR2 FYNNEI come from the germline V gene. This clone was detected a few times. The data were produced by immunoSEQ multiplex PCR, yet TCRdb's version contains in-frame clones alone and is incomplete. The top ten clones hold over 11% of a sample with 150,000 to 200,000 clones, roughly 80% of them seen once. The sequence came from a woman older than 75 with acute or convalescent COVID-19. Input material: peripheral blood. This chain connects TRBV2 to TRBJ2-7; TRBD2 matches 9 bases. CDR3 loop: CASRGTSRLLEQYF. The CDR3 bases are TGTGCCAGCAGAGGGACTAGCAGACTCCTCGAGCAGTACTTC.